The 24 T cell receptor beta chains listed next were all sequenced from one sample in a study of T-cell memory formation after mild COVID-19. One entry per CDR3 protein results from TCRdb running MiXCR on the 5' RACE reads. This sample yields some 48,000 distinct CDR3 sequences, of which 9% to 15% are seen a single time; almost 25% belongs to the top ten. The sequenced sample consisted of PBMCs or a T cell subset sorted from them (not recorded which). These receptors were obtained from a man aged 18 to 30 who had mild COVID-19 (a few samples of this study predate the infection). Cell type and time point are not known.

The rearrangement uses TRBV7-2 and TRBJ2-3; 9 bases align to TRBD2. V dropped 5 bases and J dropped 7; count of bases not matched to a gene: 10. The germline gives CDR1 SGHTA, CDR2 FQGNSA. The CDR3 is 15 residues long. The DNA of the CDR3 is TGTGCCAGCAGCCAGAGGGGACTAGCCGCGAATACGCAGTATTTT. Residues: CASSQRGLAANTQYF.

This clonotype has at least ten counts. The rearrangement uses TRBV12-3 or TRBV12-4 and TRBJ1-5; tentatively, D is TRBD1 (5 bases). The V and J ends lost 4 bases and 0 bases respectively, with 13 bases between them. There are 16 residues in the CDR3. CDR3 sequence: CASSYAGTYSNQPQHF. CDR3 DNA sequence: TGTGCCAGCAGTTACGCAGGGACTTATAGCAATCAGCCCCAGCATTTT.

This clonotype was observed a few times. The chain couples TRBV20-1 to TRBJ2-4; TRBD1 might be the D (6 bases). The CDR3 has 17 residues. Between the trimmed V and J ends, which lost 2 bases and 5 bases, there was a span of 22 bases. CDR1 and CDR2 from the germline V gene are DFQATT and SNEGSKA (reference sequence). CDR3 region: CSARSSPGGALQNIQYF. The DNA of the CDR3 is TGCAGTGCTAGATCCTCACCTGGGGGCGCGTTACAAAACATTCAGTACTTC.

This sequence joins TRBV27 and TRBJ2-1; maybe TRBD2 (7 bases). The CDR3 loop spans 12 amino acids. V lost 11 bases, J lost 1 base, and 9 bases lay in between. CDR1 and CDR2 (germline): MNHEY, SMNVEV (reference sequence). The CDR3 region is CAGGASYNEQFF. The CDR3, as DNA: TGTGCCGGGGGGGCATCCTACAATGAGCAGTTCTTC.

This clonotype has only a few counts. This chain connects TRBV18 to TRBJ2-2, with D maybe TRBD1 (6 bases). CDR1 and CDR2 from the germline V gene are KGHSH and LQKENI. The CDR3 covers 16 residues. Trimming stripped 3 bases from V and 2 bases from J, with 13 bases between. CDR3 DNA sequence: TGTGCCAGCTCACCGTTATCACAGGGTAACACCGGGGAGCTGTTTTTT. It specifies CASSPLSQGNTGELFF.

This clonotype was recorded at least ten times. This chain connects TRBV5-1 to TRBJ2-7; D tentatively reads TRBD1 or TRBD2 (5 bases each). From germline, CDR1 is SGHRS and CDR2 YFSETQ. V was clipped by 1 base and J by 1 base, with 12 bases between them. CDR3 length equals 15 residues. The CDR3 here is CASSLQPGGSYEQYV. Here the CDR3 DNA reads TGCGCCAGCAGCTTGCAGCCTGGGGGTTCCTACGAGCAGTACGTC.

For the CDR3, the DNA is TGTGCCAGCAGCTTAGCGGGACTCAACAATGAGCAGTTCTTC. Translated: CASSLAGLNNEQFF. This chain uses TRBV7-7 with TRBJ2-1; a possible D gene is TRBD2 (6 bases). From germline, CDR1 is SSHAT and CDR2 FNYEAQ (reference sequence). CDR3 length: 14 residues. V was pared by 0 bases and J by 5 bases, with 8 bases between.

This clonotype was found once. The V and J genes are TRBV6-2 or TRBV6-3 and TRBJ2-5, with D possibly TRBD2 on 5 matching bases. Trimming pared 6 bases from V and 7 bases from J, leaving 12 bases between. There are 12 residues in the CDR3. Germline loops: CDR1 MNHEY, CDR2 SVGEGT. CDR3 loop: CASRGSVGTQYF. The DNA for the CDR3 is TGTGCCAGCAGAGGGAGCGTGGGGACCCAGTACTTC.

The rearrangement uses TRBV27 and TRBJ2-7, with 8 bases that match TRBD2. Trimming removed 3 bases from V and 4 bases from J; junction bases left unmatched: 11. The length of the CDR3 is 16 residues. The germline V gene has CDR1 MNHEY and CDR2 SMNVEV (reference sequence). The CDR3 coding sequence is TGTGCCAGCAGTTTTCTGCGGGGGGCCTTACCATACGAGCAGTACTTC. This codes for CASSFLRGALPYEQYF.

This clonotype appeared a single time. CDR3 sequence reads: CASSYSAGDSTLNYGYTF. The CDR3 region has the DNA TGTGCCAGCAGTTACTCCGCAGGGGACAGTACACTGAACTATGGCTACACCTTC. The genes are TRBV6-2 or TRBV6-3 and TRBJ1-2; TRBD1 matches at 7 bases. Germline values: CDR1 MNHEY, CDR2 SVGEGT. This CDR3 has 18 residues. Losses at the gene ends were 0 bases for V and 2 bases for J; bases not matched to a gene: 12.

In this sample, this clonotype turned up a few times. The V call is TRBV6-6, the J call TRBJ2-7; the D is unclear. V lost 8 bases to trimming and J lost 0 bases, with 20 bases between them. This CDR3 is 16 amino acids long. CDR1 is MNHNY, CDR2 SVGAGI, per germline (reference sequence). The CDR3 DNA sequence: TGTGCCAGCGCTCCGGCCGGCAGTCTCAGCTCCTACGAGCAGTACGTC. It translates to CASAPAGSLSSYEQYV.

This clonotype came up a few times. The rearrangement links TRBV5-5 to TRBJ2-3, with D maybe TRBD2 (6 bases). The CDR3 runs 16 residues. V lost 3 bases and J lost 4, with 18 bases in between. Germline assignment: CDR1 SGHKS and CDR2 YYEKEE (reference sequence). This chain's CDR3 is CASSWRGLAWSDTQYF. DNA of the CDR3: TGTGCCAGCAGCTGGAGGGGCCTAGCGTGGTCAGATACGCAGTATTTT.

The chain is built from TRBV20-1 and TRBJ1-2, with D possibly TRBD1 on 5 matching bases. This CDR3 spans 15 amino acids. Trimming removed 0 bases at V and 3 bases at J, with 14 bases between. CDR1 is DFQATT and CDR2 is SNEGSKA in the germline V gene (reference sequence). The CDR3 here is CSARDHGARDYGYTF. In DNA, the CDR3 is TGCAGTGCTAGAGATCACGGGGCGAGGGACTATGGCTACACCTTC.

A few counts support this clonotype. The rearrangement uses TRBV27 and TRBJ2-7; D is unresolved. This CDR3 has 11 residues. The V and J ends lost 8 bases and 7 bases respectively, with 12 bases between them. The germline CDR1 and CDR2 sequences are MNHEY and SMNVEV (reference sequence). CDR3 in DNA: TGTGCCAGCGAGCCAACGAGTGAGCAGTACGTC. This translates into CASEPTSEQYV.

The genes are TRBV12-3 or TRBV12-4 and TRBJ1-5; possible D gene TRBD1, 5 bases. The CDR3 length is 15 residues. Deletions cut 6 bases from V and 4 bases from J, with 16 bases between. The CDR3 nucleotides are TGTGCCAGCAGGAAACAGGACCGTCTAAATCAGCCCCAGCATTTT. Protein: CASRKQDRLNQPQHF.

This clonotype was recorded many times. The chain carries TRBV12-3 or TRBV12-4 and TRBJ1-2; tentatively, D is TRBD1 (5 bases). The CDR3 has 16 residues. Trimming cost V 3 bases and J 6 bases, with 20 bases left between them. The CDR3 DNA sequence: TGTGCCAGCAGTTTTCTCTCTACGTGGCAGGGAGATGGCTACACCTTC. Its protein product is CASSFLSTWQGDGYTF.

This clonotype occurred a few times. The rearrangement uses TRBV5-1 and TRBJ2-5, with D perhaps matching TRBD2 (5 bases). Germline assignment: CDR1 SGHRS and CDR2 YFSETQ. This CDR3 region has 15 residues. Trimming stripped 4 bases from V and 5 bases from J, with 18 bases between. The CDR3 loop is CASSHRRGMDETQYF. The CDR3 nucleotides are TGCGCCAGCAGCCACCGGAGAGGGATGGACGAGACCCAGTACTTC.

Within the sample, this clonotype is medium-sized. The chain couples TRBV12-3 or TRBV12-4 to TRBJ1-6; D gene uncertain. Trimming removed 5 bases from V and 11 bases from J, with 10 bases in between. The CDR3 is 12 residues long. CDR3 residues: CASSNPPAPLHF. The DNA of the CDR3 is TGTGCCAGCAGTAACCCACCCGCACCCCTCCACTTT.

This sequence joins TRBV7-2 and TRBJ2-4; possibly TRBD2 for D (5 bases). V was cut by 4 bases and J by 6 bases, with 16 bases left in between. This CDR3 contains 15 residues. Looked up from germline, CDR1 is SGHTA and CDR2 is FQGNSA. CDR3 in amino acids: CASSSRVGRVNIQYF. The CDR3 DNA reads as TGTGCCAGCAGCTCCCGTGTAGGGAGAGTAAACATTCAGTACTTC.

The CDR3, as DNA: TGTGCCAGCAGCTTATTCCAGGGCGGGACAGATACGCAGTATTTT. The encoded protein is CASSLFQGGTDTQYF. J is TRBJ2-3 and V is TRBV7-9, with D possibly called TRBD1 or TRBD2 (5 bases each). This CDR3 comprises 15 residues. The germline CDR1 and CDR2 sequences are SEHNR and FQNEAQ (reference sequence). Trimming cost V 2 bases and J 3 bases, with 12 bases left between them.

This clonotype was observed a handful of times. The V call is TRBV7-2, the J call TRBJ1-3, with TRBD1 matching 7 bases. The CDR3 has 14 amino acids. Germline lookup yields CDR1 SGHTA and CDR2 FQGNSA. V shed 5 bases, J shed 3 bases, and the junction held 4 bases outside the gene matches. As DNA, the CDR3 is TGTGCCAGCAGCATCACAGGGGATGGAAACACCATATATTTT. Amino acids: CASSITGDGNTIYF.

This clonotype has more than one count but fewer than ten. The chain employs TRBV7-2 and TRBJ2-4; D gene ambiguous. Between the trimmed V and J ends, which lost 1 base and 2 bases, there was a span of 3 bases. Germline-derived CDR1 and CDR2 are SGHTA and FQGNSA. This CDR3 has 13 amino acids. CDR3 coding DNA: TGTGCCAGCAGCTTAGTAACCAAAAACATTCAGTACTTC. It encodes CASSLVTKNIQYF.

The chain combines TRBV20-1 with TRBJ1-6; 7 bases are a match to TRBD1. V gave up 3 bases and J gave up 0 bases; unmatched junction bases: 5. This CDR3 region has 16 residues. From germline, CDR1 is DFQATT and CDR2 SNEGSKA (reference sequence). The CDR3 region has the DNA TGCAGTGCTAGCCAGGGGGGAAGCTCCTATAATTCACCCCTCCACTTT. Translated: CSASQGGSSYNSPLHF.

The V and J genes are TRBV11-2 and TRBJ2-1, with 10 bases that match TRBD2. The CDR3 spans 17 residues. Per the germline V gene, CDR1 is SGHAT and CDR2 is FQNNGV. Losses at the gene ends were 5 bases for V and 2 bases for J; bases not matched to a gene: 9. CDR3 amino acids: CASSPRSGGATYNEQFF. In DNA, the CDR3 is TGTGCCAGCAGCCCCCGGAGCGGGGGGGCCACCTACAATGAGCAGTTCTTC.